This TCR beta chain was found in a study of T-cell memory formation after mild COVID-19. Findings and limits, study-wide: Prior to infection, memory already included some responding clones, suggesting cross-reactive memory joined. Clones that contracted from day 15 to 85 were balanced CD4/CD8, while later expanders leaned CD4+.

Between the trimmed V and J ends, which lost 1 base and 5 bases, there was a span of 13 bases. This CDR3 is built from 15 residues. Germline V gene sequence: CDR1 SGHRS, CDR2 YFSETQ. This clonotype was recorded at least ten times. Antigen unknown. TCRdb reprocessed the 5' RACE reads via MiXCR and lists one record per CDR3 protein. The table includes 400,000 to 500,000 distinct CDR3 sequences, roughly 18% detected once. The TCR comes from a man aged 18 to 29 who had mild COVID-19 (a few samples of this study predate the infection). Cell type and time point are not known. Sequenced input: PBMCs or a T cell subset sorted from them (not recorded which). V and J are TRBV5-1 and TRBJ2-1; D possibly uses TRBD1 or TRBD2 (6 bases each). Here the CDR3 reads CASSLMGGWNNEQFF. The CDR3 bases are TGCGCCAGCAGCTTGATGGGGGGCTGGAACAATGAGCAGTTCTTC.